This TCR beta chain was obtained from a study of post-analysis software for immune sequencing data. Unique molecular identifiers were built into the TCR beta cDNA libraries. TCRdb re-analysed the PCR reads in MiXCR, keeping a single row per CDR3 protein. The sample has 700,000 to 800,000 distinct CDR3 sequences, about 32% seen once. Findings of the study overall: TRBV segments more frequent in patients than in controls numbered five and included TRBV5-6, TRBV5-1 and TRBV20-1.

This CDR3 contains 14 residues. Germline V gives CDR1 SGHTA, CDR2 FQGNSA. The ends were cut back, 8 bases at V and 2 bases at J, with 15 bases in the middle. This clonotype was recorded a few times. What it binds is not known. Sequenced: blood. This chain joins TRBV7-2 and TRBJ2-5; weak D call: TRBD2 (7 bases). The origin of this receptor is a girl under 18 with multiple sclerosis. The DNA of the CDR3 is TGTGCCAGCGCTCACCGGGGGGCACAAGAGACCCAGTACTTC. Translated: CASAHRGAQETQYF.